The 29 T cell receptor beta chains below all came from one sample that was sequenced in a study of cytomegalovirus exposure and HLA in healthy donors. The PCR made use of 60 Vbeta and 13 Jbeta primers. The method was immunoSEQ multiplex PCR; TCRdb's version includes in-frame clones alone and lacks a portion of them. Counted here are under 250,000 clones, around 80% occurring once; the ten biggest clones make up roughly 0.45%. The specimen sequenced was PBMCs. The receptors stem from a boy between 10 and 17 years old in good health and CMV-seronegative.

Here the CDR3 reads CASSLRGRPAYEQYF. DNA of the CDR3: TGTGCCAGCAGTTTAAGAGGAAGGCCAGCCTACGAGCAGTACTTC. The chain has TRBV27 and TRBJ2-7; no clear D. Germline-derived CDR1 and CDR2 are MNHEY and SMNVEV (reference sequence). V was cut by 2 bases and J by 2 bases, with 13 bases left in between. This CDR3 has 15 residues.

This clone was seen more than once but under ten times. This sequence joins TRBV5-6 and TRBJ1-4, with D uncertain. The CDR3 runs 17 residues. CDR1 and CDR2 (germline): SGHDT, YYEEEE. V lost 2 bases and J 3 bases, leaving 17 bases between the germline ends. DNA for the CDR3: TGTGCCAGCAGCTTTTTGGCCCCGGGAGCAGCTAATGAAAAACTGTTTTTT. Its protein product is CASSFLAPGAANEKLFF.

This clone was seen more than once but under ten times. The gene calls are TRBV5-5 and TRBJ1-5; the D gene is possibly TRBD1 (6 bases). V gave up 4 bases and J gave up 2 bases, with 16 bases separating them. The CDR3 sequence is 16 residues long. Germline CDR1 and CDR2: SGHKS and YYEKEE (reference sequence). CDR3 DNA sequence: TGTGCCAGCAGCGAAACAGGGTTTTCCCGCAATCAGCCCCAGCATTTT. It yields the protein CASSETGFSRNQPQHF.

Written as DNA, the CDR3 is TGTGCCAGTAGTATTCTCAGGGGAGAAAGCAATCAGCCCCAGCATTTT. Protein sequence: CASSILRGESNQPQHF. The chain couples TRBV19 to TRBJ1-5, with D possibly TRBD1 on 6 matching bases. V was trimmed by 3 bases and J by 1 base, leaving 13 bases between them. This CDR3 has 16 amino acids. Germline V gives CDR1 LNHDA, CDR2 SQIVND (reference sequence).

This clone was counted only a few times. The chain links TRBV15 to TRBJ2-5; weak D call: TRBD2 (7 bases). Trimming removed 4 bases at V and 8 bases at J, with 20 bases between. CDR1 is LNHNV, CDR2 YYDKDF, per germline (reference sequence). The CDR3 loop spans 15 amino acids. The CDR3 loop reads CATSISRGPSLTQYF. The CDR3 nucleotides read TGTGCCACCAGCATATCGCGGGGGCCCTCTCTAACCCAGTACTTC.

CDR3 bases: TGTGCCAGCAGCTTGGACAGGGTCACTGGGGCCAACGTCCTGACTTTC. Amino acids: CASSLDRVTGANVLTF. This sequence joins TRBV5-6 and TRBJ2-6; tentative D call: TRBD1 (6 bases). The germline gives CDR1 SGHDT, CDR2 YYEEEE. CDR3 size: 16 residues. Trimming removed 0 bases from V and 2 bases from J, with 9 bases in between.

The chain joins TRBV5-1 to TRBJ2-7; D not resolved. CDR3 size: 14 residues. In germline, CDR1 is SGHRS, CDR2 YFSETQ. Trimming removed 3 bases at V and 0 bases at J, with 10 bases between. The CDR3 coding sequence is TGCGCCAGCAGCTCTAACAGAGACTCCTACGAGCAGTACTTC. Its protein product is CASSSNRDSYEQYF.

The CDR3 spells CASSSGQGLAAFF. Written as DNA, the CDR3 is TGTGCCAGCAGCTCTGGACAGGGGCTCGCAGCTTTCTTT. The chain is built from TRBV7-3 and TRBJ1-1; 9 positions match TRBD1. The CDR3 is made up of 13 amino acids. Germline V lookup: CDR1 SGHTA, CDR2 FQGTGA. Germline trimming cut 4 bases from V and 10 bases from J; bases unmatched to any gene: 7.

The chain combines TRBV29-1 with TRBJ1-1; the match to TRBD1 covers 7 bases. CDR1 is SQVTM, CDR2 ANQGSEA, per germline. This CDR3 spans 13 amino acids. Unmatched junction bases numbered 5, after V lost 7 bases and J lost 0 bases. The CDR3 region has the DNA TGCAGCGCTGGGGACAGTCTGAACACTGAAGCTTTCTTT. Its translation is CSAGDSLNTEAFF. The full variable domain, in which reference TRBV29-1 and TRBJ1-1 provide the parts outside the CDR3, is SAVISQKPSRDICQRGTSLTIQCQVDSQVTMMFWYRQQPGQSLTLIATANQGSEATYESGFVIDKFPISRPNLTFSTLTVSNMSPEDSSIYLCSAGDSLNTEAFFGQGTRLTVV.

This chain links TRBV10-3 with TRBJ1-6, with no clear D. The CDR3 sequence is 14 residues long. V gave up 3 bases and J gave up 10 bases, with 13 bases separating them. Per the germline V gene, CDR1 is ENHRY and CDR2 is SYGVKD. In nucleotides, the CDR3 is TGTGCCATCAGTGAAGGGAGGGTCGGGTCACCCCTCCACTTT. Translating it yields CAISEGRVGSPLHF.

This clone occurred a few times. CDR3 nucleotide sequence: TGTGCCAGCAGTTTGGTGGCGGCCTCTTCGAACACCGGGGAGCTGTTTTTT. Translating it yields CASSLVAASSNTGELFF. The gene calls are TRBV27 and TRBJ2-2; D not resolved. Trimming pared 3 bases from V and 0 bases from J, leaving 14 bases between. The CDR3 is 17 residues long. Per germline, CDR1 MNHEY and CDR2 SMNVEV (reference sequence).

This clone was seen only a few times. The rearrangement joins TRBV7-9 to TRBJ2-5; TRBD2 agrees at 7 bases. With 1 base clipped from V and 5 bases from J, the junction kept 16 bases outside the gene matches. Germline lookup yields CDR1 SEHNR and CDR2 FQNEAQ (reference sequence). CDR3 size: 18 residues. CDR3 in amino acids: CASSLVLLRGRARETQYF. CDR3 sequence (DNA): TGTGCCAGCAGCTTAGTCCTTCTCCGCGGGAGAGCGCGGGAGACCCAGTACTTC.

This clone was recorded only once. The J gene is TRBJ1-2, the V gene TRBV5-1; no clear D gene. The length of the CDR3 is 13 residues. Germline V gene data show CDR1 as SGHRS and CDR2 as YFSETQ. V was pared by 1 base and J by 8 bases, with 12 bases between. This CDR3 reads CASSLFAAEGYTF. Written as DNA, the CDR3 is TGCGCCAGCAGCTTGTTTGCAGCGGAAGGCTACACCTTC.

V and J are TRBV21-1 and TRBJ1-5; TRBD1, the D gene given by the table, was not confirmed from the DNA. TRBV21-1 counts as a pseudogene. This CDR3 is 18 amino acids long. Here the CDR3 reads CASSKGRRIGQGIWPQHF. CDR3 in DNA: TGTGCCAGCAGCAAAGGAAGACGTATAGGACAGGGTATCTGGCCCCAGCATTTT.

The V and J genes are TRBV27 and TRBJ2-5; 11 bases line up with TRBD2. Losses at the gene ends were 0 bases for V and 1 base for J; bases not matched to a gene: 4. Looked up from germline, CDR1 is MNHEY and CDR2 is SMNVEV (reference sequence). The CDR3 is 17 residues long. CDR3: CASSLSGLAGTQETQYF. The CDR3 region has the DNA TGTGCCAGCAGTTTATCCGGACTAGCGGGCACCCAAGAGACCCAGTACTTC.

Comment on this clone: The DNA is left out, because the CDR3 cannot be placed on it with certainty; the CDR3 is given as TCRdb lists it. This sequence joins TRBV6-6 and TRBJ1-1. Termini included, the CDR3 measures 15 amino acids. Germline V gene data show CDR1 as MNHNY and CDR2 as SVGAGI (reference sequence). The CDR3 protein is CASSSSVLAGAEAFF.

The chain's CDR3 is CASSAFGKTVGSYNEQFF. Written as DNA, the CDR3 is TGCGCCAGCAGTGCCTTCGGAAAGACAGTTGGCTCCTACAATGAGCAGTTCTTC. V and J are TRBV10-1 and TRBJ2-1; perhaps TRBD1 as D (5 bases). The CDR3 covers 18 residues. V was clipped by 4 bases and J by 0 bases, with 19 bases between them. CDR1 WNHNN and CDR2 SYGVQD come from the germline V gene (reference sequence).

The CDR3 nucleotides are TGTGCCAGCAGTGAAGATGACGGGGAGACCAATCAGCCCCAGCATTTT. It codes for CASSEDDGETNQPQHF. This rearrangement joins TRBV2 to TRBJ1-5, with D hard to call. V was cut by 1 base and J by 3 bases, with 13 bases left in between. Germline V lookup: CDR1 SNHLY, CDR2 FYNNEI. The CDR3 is 16 amino acids. The whole variable domain, filled in from reference TRBV2 and TRBJ1-5, reads EPEVTQTPSHQVTQMGQEVILRCVPISNHLYFYWYRQILGQKVEFLVSFYNNEISEKSEIFDDQFSVERPDGSNFTLKIRSTKLEDSAMYFCASSEDDGETNQPQHFGDGTRLSIL.

The chain links TRBV29-1 to TRBJ2-1; maybe TRBD2 (6 bases). This CDR3 is 15 amino acids long. Looked up from germline, CDR1 is SQVTM and CDR2 is ANQGSEA. V was shortened by 7 bases and J by 6 bases, with 22 bases between the two germline ends. The CDR3 region is CSADLWGEWGNEQFF. The CDR3 DNA follows: TGCAGCGCTGACTTATGGGGGGAGTGGGGCAATGAGCAGTTCTTC.

The chain couples TRBV11-1 to TRBJ1-2; TRBD1 aligns across 9 bases. The CDR3 has 13 amino acids. Germline V CDR1 and CDR2: SGHAT, FQDESV (reference sequence). V lost 6 bases, J lost 8 bases, and 7 bases stayed unmatched. Written as DNA, the CDR3 is TGTGCCAGCAGGCCAACAGGGGGCAACGGCTACACCTTC. As protein: CASRPTGGNGYTF.

This clone was seen a single time. The chain recombines TRBV9 with TRBJ1-2; 10 bases match TRBD1. With V trimmed by 3 bases and J by 4 bases, 9 bases remained unmatched. The germline gives CDR1 SGDLS, CDR2 YYNGEE. This CDR3 has 16 residues. CDR3 residues: CASSADGTGALYGYTF. DNA of the CDR3: TGTGCCAGCAGCGCCGACGGGACAGGGGCCCTCTATGGCTACACCTTC.

Of note for this clone: Additional DNA sequences in this sample encode the identical CDR3. The chain has TRBV15 and TRBJ2-5, with 7 nucleotides matching TRBD2. Per the germline V gene, CDR1 is LNHNV and CDR2 is YYDKDF (reference sequence). V lost 5 bases to trimming and J lost 4 bases; unmatched junction nucleotides: 7. CDR3 length: 14 amino acids. Here the CDR3 reads CATSAGLAGETQYF. The DNA for the CDR3 is TGTGCCACCAGCGCGGGATTAGCGGGAGAGACCCAGTACTTC.

V and J are TRBV7-9 and TRBJ1-1, with D perhaps matching TRBD1 (5 bases). Germline lookup yields CDR1 SEHNR and CDR2 FQNEAQ (reference sequence). The V gene lost 5 bases and the J gene lost 5 bases, with 18 bases spanning the gap. This CDR3 is built from 15 residues. Here the CDR3 DNA reads TGTGCCAGCAGCGACACCAGGGCGGGGAGGACTGAAGCTTTCTTT. Translation: CASSDTRAGRTEAFF.

The genes are TRBV5-4 and TRBJ2-1; 7 positions match TRBD2. Germline CDR1 SGHNT, CDR2 YYREEE (reference sequence). V lost 1 base to trimming and J lost 8 bases; unmatched junction nucleotides: 9. The CDR3 totals 15 residues. CDR3 in amino acids: CASSLMGGSEDEQFF. The CDR3 DNA reads as TGTGCCAGCAGCTTGATGGGCGGGAGCGAGGATGAGCAGTTCTTC. Full variable domain (outside the CDR3, taken from reference TRBV5-4 and TRBJ2-1): ETGVTQSPTHLIKTRGQQVTLRCSSQSGHNTVSWYQQALGQGPQFIFQYYREEENGRGNFPPRFSGLQFPNYSSELNVNALELDDSALYLCASSLMGGSEDEQFFGPGTRLTVL.

The chain employs TRBV6-5 and TRBJ1-6; D is perhaps TRBD1 (6 bases). This CDR3 region has 14 residues. Trimming removed 8 bases at V and 10 bases at J, with 18 bases between. Germline CDR1 is MNHEY and CDR2 is SVGAGI. CDR3 bases: TGTGCCAGCTCCCTCGACGGGGGGCGGTCACCCCTCCACTTT. This translates into CASSLDGGRSPLHF.

The V and J genes are TRBV5-8 and TRBJ2-1; 8 positions match TRBD2. This CDR3 is built from 15 residues. Germline V lookup: CDR1 SGHTS, CDR2 YDEGEE. V lost 2 bases and J lost 8; bases outside the gene matches: 9. The DNA for the CDR3 is TGTGCCAGCAGCTTTGTGACGGGAGGGCCGGATGAGCAGTTCTTC. Translated: CASSFVTGGPDEQFF.

The chain recombines TRBV28 with TRBJ2-7; D might be TRBD2 (6 bases). Germline CDR1 is MDHEN and CDR2 is SYDVKM. The CDR3 spans 15 residues. The V end was cut by 7 bases, the J end by 0 bases, with 16 bases between. The CDR3 loop is CASTPVGGSSYEQYF. In DNA form, the CDR3 reads TGTGCCAGCACCCCCGTCGGGGGAAGCTCCTACGAGCAGTACTTC. Full variable domain (outside the CDR3, taken from reference TRBV28 and TRBJ2-7): DVKVTQSSRYLVKRTGEKVFLECVQDMDHENMFWYRQDPGLGLRLIYFSYDVKMKEKGDIPEGYSVSREKKERFSLILESASTNQTSMYLCASTPVGGSSYEQYFGPGTRLTVT.

In regard to this clone: This specimen includes other DNA sequences encoding the same CDR3. V and J are TRBV7-2 and TRBJ2-3; D may be TRBD2 (5 bases). The CDR3 loop spans 13 amino acids. Germline CDR1 and CDR2: SGHTA and FQGNSA. Trimming left V 1 base short and J 6 bases short, with 8 bases between. The CDR3 region is CASSLGGPDTQYF. The CDR3 DNA reads as TGTGCCAGCAGCTTAGGAGGGCCGGATACGCAGTATTTT.

This chain uses TRBV7-2 with TRBJ2-7, with 14 bases aligning to TRBD2. V dropped 1 base and J dropped 5; count of bases not matched to a gene: 4. This CDR3 region has 16 residues. Germline CDR1 is SGHTA and CDR2 is FQGNSA. The CDR3 bases are TGTGCCAGCAGCTTAGGGGGACTAGCGGGAGTCGACGAGCAGTACTTC. Translating it yields CASSLGGLAGVDEQYF.